This TCR beta chain was captured by sequencing in a study of cytomegalovirus exposure and HLA in healthy donors. General study findings and limits: The authors confirmed in vitro that a few CMV-associated chains were specific for CMV antigens.

The CDR3 contains 14 residues. Trimming cost V 10 bases and J 3 bases, with 16 bases left between them. In germline, CDR1 is LNHDA, CDR2 SQIVND (reference sequence). This clone was seen a few times. Its cognate antigen is unknown. PCR used 60 Vbeta primers and 13 Jbeta primers. TCRdb's table, derived via immunoSEQ multiplex PCR, lists solely in-frame clones and lacks some. The top ten hold under 2% of the sample, which has 95,000 to 150,000 clones, about 16% seen once. V usage is TRBV19 and J usage is TRBJ1-5; D ambiguous. The sample taken for sequencing was PBMCs. The sequence came from a woman aged 18-35 years in good health and CMV-seronegative. The chain's CDR3 is CATLQPFPNQPQHF. CDR3 nucleotides: TGTGCCACCTTACAGCCCTTCCCCAATCAGCCCCAGCATTTT.